This TCR beta chain was identified during a study of identical twins. The sample holds a few counts of this clonotype. Antigen specificity is unknown. Study-wide results and limits: Where out-of-frame alpha sequences were twin-shared, they showed excess low generation probability. Beta out-of-frame sequences displayed a weaker excess of sharing between twins.

The CDR3 covers 13 residues. Trimming took 6 bases from V and 8 from J, leaving 16 bases between them. The cDNA had a unique molecular identifier and a template-switch universal primer site. TCRdb reprocessed the 5' RACE reads via MiXCR and lists one record per CDR3 protein. Of 500,000 to 650,000 distinct CDR3 sequences in the sample, 20% to 25% were seen once. These sequences were also reported in another study, on yellow fever vaccine responses in identical twins. This second study notes: As reported, the vaccine T cell response of twins seemed partly convergent and partly personalized.

The chain uses TRBV12-3 or TRBV12-4 and TRBJ1-2; D is unclear. This TCR came from a young woman in good health. The sequencing sample was made of CD4+ T cells sorted from blood. CDR3 coding DNA: TGTGCCAGCAGATATCGGGAGCACTCAGGCTACACCTTC. This gives the protein CASRYREHSGYTF.